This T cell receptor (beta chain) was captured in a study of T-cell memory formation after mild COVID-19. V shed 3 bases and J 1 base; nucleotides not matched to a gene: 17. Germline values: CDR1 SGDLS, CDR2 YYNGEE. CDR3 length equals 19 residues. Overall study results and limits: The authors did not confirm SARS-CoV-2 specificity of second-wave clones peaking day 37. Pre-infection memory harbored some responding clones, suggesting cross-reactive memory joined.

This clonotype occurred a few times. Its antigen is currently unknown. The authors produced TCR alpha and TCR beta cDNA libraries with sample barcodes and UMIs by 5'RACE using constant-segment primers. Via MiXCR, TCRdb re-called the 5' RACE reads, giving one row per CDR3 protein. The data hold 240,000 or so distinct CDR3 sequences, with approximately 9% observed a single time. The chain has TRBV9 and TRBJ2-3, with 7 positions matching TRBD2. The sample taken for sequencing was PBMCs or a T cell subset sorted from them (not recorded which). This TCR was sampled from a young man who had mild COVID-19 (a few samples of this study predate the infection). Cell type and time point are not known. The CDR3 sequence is CASSEIGWTRGRGTDTQYF. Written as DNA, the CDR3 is TGTGCCAGCAGCGAAATTGGATGGACTCGCGGGAGAGGCACAGATACGCAGTATTTT.